Below are 17 T cell receptor beta chains sequenced from a single sample in a study of long-term antiretroviral therapy in people with HIV (dated by TCRdb to between 2021 and 2022). Sequencing of the TRB variable region was done with the immunoSEQ hsTCRB v3.0 assay at survey level resolution. As stored in TCRdb, this immuneACCESS dataset retains in-frame rearrangements with V and J assigned. A fraction of the clones does not appear; measured against another copy, unresolved V genes explain less than half of the discrepancy, and the remainder lacks a known reason. This sample has approximately 10,000 clones in its table, and 70% to 80% of those were observed once. The ten largest clones represent roughly 13% of the sample. Here the sequenced sample was unsorted PBMCs, taken roughly 3.4 years before starting antiretroviral therapy. These TCRs come from a man aged 35-49 years with HIV.

The chain combines TRBV30 with TRBJ2-7; TRBD1 agrees at 8 bases. V shed 4 bases, J shed 0 bases, and the junction held 2 bases outside the gene matches. Germline CDR1 is GTSNPN and CDR2 is SVGIG (reference sequence). This CDR3 comprises 13 residues. The CDR3 nucleotides read TGTGCCTGGAAAACAGGGGGCTCCTACGAGCAGTACTTC. Amino acids: CAWKTGGSYEQYF.

The rearrangement links TRBV5-8 to TRBJ2-2; possible D gene TRBD1, 6 bases. Trimming took 5 bases from V and 4 from J, leaving 18 bases between them. The CDR3 has 16 residues. Germline V gene data show CDR1 as SGHTS and CDR2 as YDEGEE. The CDR3 sequence is CASRAAVRGRTGELFF. The CDR3, as DNA: TGTGCCAGCAGGGCTGCCGTCAGGGGTCGCACCGGGGAGCTGTTTTTT. The whole variable domain, filled in from reference TRBV5-8 and TRBJ2-2, reads EAGVTQSPTHLIKTRGQQATLRCSPISGHTSVYWYQQALGLGLQFLLWYDEGEERNRGNFPPRFSGRQFPNYSSELNVNALELEDSALYLCASRAAVRGRTGELFFGEGSRLTVL.

This clone was observed a single time. V is TRBV14 and J is TRBJ2-5; D is possibly TRBD1 (7 bases). The CDR3 loop spans 16 amino acids. Trimming cost V 0 bases and J 4 bases, with 15 bases left between them. In germline, CDR1 is SGHDN, CDR2 FVKESK. DNA for the CDR3: TGTGCCAGCAGCCAAGATCAGGGGGGAGCGAGAGAGACCCAGTACTTC. Encoded protein: CASSQDQGGARETQYF.

The chain couples TRBV5-4 to TRBJ2-5; D call uncertain. The V gene's germline CDR1 is SGHNT and CDR2 YYREEE (reference sequence). The CDR3 consists of 13 residues. Trimming took 0 bases from V and 5 from J, leaving 8 bases between them. The CDR3 region is CASSLVSSETQYF. The CDR3 DNA sequence: TGTGCCAGCAGCTTGGTTTCGTCGGAGACCCAGTACTTC.

The chain couples TRBV13 to TRBJ2-3, with 7 bases matching TRBD1. V lost 4 bases, J lost 0 bases, and 4 bases stayed unmatched. CDR3 length: 15 residues. From germline, CDR1 is PRHDT and CDR2 FYEKMQ (reference sequence). The CDR3 sequence is CASSSQDRSTDTQYF. In nucleotides, the CDR3 is TGTGCCAGCAGCTCCCAGGACAGGAGCACAGATACGCAGTATTTT.

The chain employs TRBV5-8 and TRBJ2-7; the D gene is possibly TRBD2 (6 bases). In germline, CDR1 is SGHTS, CDR2 YDEGEE. This CDR3 has 15 amino acids. V was pared by 3 bases and J by 5 bases, with 18 bases between. For the CDR3, the DNA is TGTGCCAGCAGCTACCGTGGGTCCGGGAGTAACGAGCAGTACTTC. This translates into CASSYRGSGSNEQYF.

This clone was seen once. This chain joins TRBV28 and TRBJ1-1, with D possibly matching TRBD1 (6 bases). Looked up from germline, CDR1 is MDHEN and CDR2 is SYDVKM. The V end lost 5 bases, the J end lost 2 bases, and 15 bases lay between the germline ends. There are 15 residues in the CDR3. CDR3 region: CASSRATGLNTEAFF. CDR3 bases: TGTGCCAGCAGTCGAGCGACAGGTCTTAACACTGAAGCTTTCTTT.

V usage is TRBV2 and J usage is TRBJ2-5; D call uncertain. CDR1 and CDR2 from the germline V gene are SNHLY and FYNNEI. CDR3 length: 15 residues. V was pared by 6 bases and J by 2 bases, with 16 bases between. The CDR3, as DNA: TGTGCCAGCAGCCCCGATATGAAACCACAAGAGACCCAGTACTTC. Residues: CASSPDMKPQETQYF. The full variable domain, in which reference TRBV2 and TRBJ2-5 provide the parts outside the CDR3, is EPEVTQTPSHQVTQMGQEVILRCVPISNHLYFYWYRQILGQKVEFLVSFYNNEISEKSEIFDDQFSVERPDGSNFTLKIRSTKLEDSAMYFCASSPDMKPQETQYFGPGTRLLVL.

This chain uses TRBV18 with TRBJ2-7; D is possibly TRBD2 (5 bases). The CDR3 loop spans 16 amino acids. Germline CDR1 and CDR2: KGHSH and LQKENI. V shed 0 bases and J shed 2 bases, with 14 bases lying between them. CDR3 DNA: TGTGCCAGCTCACCACCCTCGGGGAGATCGACCTACGAGCAGTACTTC. Amino acid sequence: CASSPPSGRSTYEQYF. The entire variable domain, with the rest obtained from reference TRBV18 and TRBJ2-7, is as follows: NAGVMQNPRHLVRRRGQEARLRCSPMKGHSHVYWYRQLPEEGLKFMVYLQKENIIDESGMPKERFSAEFPKEGPSILRIQQVVRGDSAAYFCASSPPSGRSTYEQYFGPGTRLTVT.

The chain links TRBV7-2 to TRBJ1-4; D not resolved. CDR1 SGHTA and CDR2 FQGNSA come from the germline V gene. The CDR3 length is 14 residues. Trimming pared 4 bases from V and 0 bases from J, leaving 6 bases between. DNA of the CDR3: TGTGCCAGCAGCTCTTCTGCAACTAATGAAAAACTGTTTTTT. Residues: CASSSSATNEKLFF.

J is TRBJ1-3 and V is TRBV18, with D perhaps matching TRBD1 (6 bases). Trimming cost V 6 bases and J 1 base, with 16 bases left between them. The length of the CDR3 is 16 residues. Germline V CDR1 and CDR2: KGHSH, LQKENI. The DNA for the CDR3 is TGTGCCAGCTCGCTTACGACTCAGGGGTCTGGAAACACCATATATTTT. It specifies CASSLTTQGSGNTIYF.

The chain employs TRBV7-9 and TRBJ2-1, with D unclear. Trimming removed 2 bases at V and 9 bases at J, with 8 bases between. From germline, CDR1 is SEHNR and CDR2 FQNEAQ (reference sequence). This CDR3 region has 12 residues. The CDR3 DNA reads as TGTGCCAGCAGCTTAAGGGTGGGTGAGCAGTTCTTC. This encodes CASSLRVGEQFF.

The chain recombines TRBV7-2 with TRBJ1-5; D not certain. This CDR3 spans 15 amino acids. Germline CDR1 reads SGHTA; CDR2 reads FQGNSA. Trimming stripped 1 base from V and 4 bases from J, with 11 bases between. CDR3 coding DNA: TGTGCCAGCAGCTTAGTGCGGGGTCCGAATCAGCCCCAGCATTTT. Amino acid sequence: CASSLVRGPNQPQHF.

The rearrangement links TRBV9 to TRBJ2-5, with TRBD2 identical over 12 bases. J was trimmed by 2 bases and V by 4 bases; bases with no gene match: 3. Germline CDR1 is SGDLS and CDR2 is YYNGEE. The CDR3 extends over 15 amino acids. This chain's CDR3 is CASSSSGGAQETQYF. The DNA for the CDR3 is TGTGCCAGCAGCTCTAGCGGGGGGGCGCAAGAGACCCAGTACTTC.

The DNA of the CDR3 is TGTGCCAGCAGTTACCCCCCCATCAGGGGGAATTACTATGGCTACACCTTC. Translation gives CASSYPPIRGNYYGYTF. V gene TRBV7-2 combines with J gene TRBJ1-2, with 7 bases identical to TRBD1. This CDR3 is 17 amino acids long. The germline CDR1 and CDR2 sequences are SGHTA and FQGNSA. V dropped 6 bases and J dropped 3; count of bases not matched to a gene: 16.

This clone has only one observation. J is TRBJ1-1 and V is TRBV9; D remains ambiguous. Germline loops: CDR1 SGDLS, CDR2 YYNGEE. Trimming removed 1 base from V and 1 base from J, with 8 bases in between. This CDR3 region has 14 residues. The CDR3 DNA reads as TGTGCCAGCAGCGTACAGCAATGGAACACTGAAGCTTTCTTT. Translated: CASSVQQWNTEAFF.

The table lists this clone with a few counts. This chain links TRBV7-9 with TRBJ2-7; 10 bases match TRBD2. The germline V gene has CDR1 SEHNR and CDR2 FQNEAQ (reference sequence). The CDR3 length is 16 residues. The V segment lost 5 bases and the J segment 3 bases; nucleotides outside the gene matches: 10. The CDR3 region is CASSLTELAGNYEQYF. The CDR3 region has the DNA TGTGCCAGCAGCCTCACGGAACTAGCGGGGAACTACGAGCAGTACTTC.